These 17 T cell receptor beta chains were all obtained from the same sample, sequenced in a study of human CD8 memory T cell subsets. Production of TCR beta libraries used UMI-labeled 5' RACE as the method. TCRdb re-called the 5' RACE reads and gives one entry per CDR3 protein, without DNA. The sample holds 7,000 or so distinct CDR3 sequences. The source material was CD8+ stem-like memory T cells (TSCM and TCM) sorted from PBMCs. Subset of the sample: stem-like memory CD8 T cells (TSTEM), CCR7+ PD-1- TIGIT-. Receptors were obtained from a human donor in good health.

The V call is TRBV7-2, the J call TRBJ2-2; TCRdb's D call, TRBD2, is unchecked because there is no DNA. The CDR3 totals 15 residues. The germline V gene has CDR1 SGHTA and CDR2 FQGNSA. The CDR3 sequence: CASSLAYGGHGELFF.

The chain carries TRBV5-4 and TRBJ2-4; TCRdb's D call of TRBD2 is untestable without DNA. In germline, CDR1 is SGHNT, CDR2 YYREEE (reference sequence). The CDR3 loop spans 17 amino acids. CDR3 region: CASSYRIARRRENIQYF.

The chain employs TRBV12-3 or TRBV12-4 and TRBJ1-1. This CDR3 contains 12 residues. The CDR3 reads CASSGLPRVAFF.

This sequence joins TRBV7-9 and TRBJ2-7. Per germline, CDR1 SEHNR and CDR2 FQNEAQ (reference sequence). There are 13 residues in the CDR3. The chain's CDR3 is CASSSPSSVEQYF.

The rearrangement joins TRBV6-4 to TRBJ2-1; with no DNA, the TCRdb D assignment of TRBD2 cannot be verified. The length of the CDR3 is 17 residues. In germline, CDR1 is MRHNA, CDR2 SNTAGT. The CDR3 reads CASSGPAGISGDNEQFF.

The chain's CDR3 is CASSPGLADSYEQYF. The chain uses TRBV6-5 and TRBJ2-7; without DNA, the TCRdb call of TRBD2 cannot be checked. The germline gives CDR1 MNHEY, CDR2 SVGAGI. CDR3 length: 15 residues.

This chain's CDR3 is CSVELLRLYNEQFF. The gene calls are TRBV29-1 and TRBJ2-1. The CDR3 is made up of 14 amino acids. The germline V gene encodes CDR1 SQVTM and CDR2 ANQGSEA.

J is TRBJ1-2 and V is TRBV6-1; without DNA, the TCRdb call of TRBD1 cannot be checked. The CDR3 has 17 amino acids. Germline-derived CDR1 and CDR2 are MNHNS and SASEGT. CDR3: CASSEEEWGEPNYGYTF.

This rearrangement joins TRBV7-9 to TRBJ2-3; TCRdb's D call, TRBD2, is unchecked because there is no DNA. CDR3 length: 13 amino acids. Germline lookup yields CDR1 SEHNR and CDR2 FQNEAQ (reference sequence). CDR3: CASSRDSTDTQYF.

The V gene is TRBV14, the J gene TRBJ2-5; the D call from TCRdb, TRBD2, cannot be confirmed without DNA. The CDR3 contains 15 residues. The germline CDR1 and CDR2 sequences are SGHDN and FVKESK. Here the CDR3 reads CASSFYRGAQETQYF.

This clonotype is medium-sized by frequency. The CDR3 reads CSGTSGPSYEQYF. This chain uses TRBV29-1 with TRBJ2-7; TCRdb outputs TRBD2, but without DNA this stays unchecked. Germline assignment: CDR1 SQVTM and CDR2 ANQGSEA. The CDR3 is 13 residues long.

The chain combines TRBV6-2 or TRBV6-3 with TRBJ1-1; TCRdb's D call, TRBD1, is unchecked because there is no DNA. CDR3 length: 11 residues. CDR1 MNHEY and CDR2 SVGEGT come from the germline V gene. The CDR3 loop is CASSSGQGAFF.

The rearrangement uses TRBV20-1 and TRBJ2-7; with no DNA, the TCRdb D assignment of TRBD1 cannot be verified. The CDR3 sequence is 15 residues long. The V gene's germline CDR1 is DFQATT and CDR2 SNEGSKA (reference sequence). The CDR3 loop reads CSAREPGGSSYEQYF.

The V and J genes are TRBV15 and TRBJ2-7; the D gene TCRdb calls, TRBD1, cannot be checked with no DNA. This CDR3 is built from 13 residues. Germline CDR1 is LNHNV and CDR2 is YYDKDF (reference sequence). The CDR3 here is CATSSGTTYEQYF.

CDR3: CASSEGGLAGDTQYF. This sequence joins TRBV10-2 and TRBJ2-3; the TCRdb D gene call, TRBD2, has no DNA to confirm it. There are 15 residues in the CDR3. Per the germline V gene, CDR1 is WSHSY and CDR2 is SAAADI.

The chain is built from TRBV11-2 and TRBJ2-7; TCRdb picks TRBD1, but there is no DNA to check that call. Germline-derived CDR1 and CDR2 are SGHAT and FQNNGV. This CDR3 has 16 residues. The CDR3 sequence: CASSLASGISVYEQYF.

This chain joins TRBV20-1 and TRBJ2-1. The CDR3 length is 12 residues. The germline V gene has CDR1 DFQATT and CDR2 SNEGSKA (reference sequence). The CDR3 region is CSARERENEQFF.